Listed below are T cell receptor beta chains from one sample, sequenced in a study of blood T cell repertoires in COVID-19. Produced via immunoSEQ multiplex PCR; TCRdb's table is partial and in-frame only. The sample holds approximately 170,000 clones, just under 85% seen once. Sequencing was carried out using peripheral blood. The receptors shown here come from a woman older than 75 with COVID-19, enrolled during active disease. CDR3s include the opening cysteine and the closing phenylalanine or tryptophan. The order of the fields is CDR3 length, D gene, V gene, clone size, J gene, CDR3 protein, CDR3 DNA. D genes are given only for firm matches. A clone size is listed for some rows: how often the clone was seen (once, few, many), or a class if it is expanded.

CDR3 length: 15; D gene: NA; V gene: TRBV4-1; clone size: NA; J gene: TRBJ1-3; CDR3 protein: CASSPLGVAGNTIYF; CDR3 DNA: TGCGCCAGCAGCCCCCTAGGGGTGGCGGGAAACACCATATATTTT
CDR3 length: 17; D gene: NA; V gene: TRBV4-2; clone size: few; J gene: TRBJ2-2; CDR3 protein: CASSQALGAGVRGELFF; CDR3 DNA: TGTGCCAGCAGCCAAGCGTTGGGGGCAGGAGTGCGCGGGGAGCTGTTTTTT
CDR3 length: 13; D gene: NA; V gene: TRBV19; clone size: NA; J gene: TRBJ2-7; CDR3 protein: CASSIGPDIEQYF; CDR3 DNA: TGTGCCAGTAGTATAGGTCCAGACATCGAGCAGTACTTC
CDR3 length: 15; D gene: TRBD1; V gene: TRBV5-6; clone size: NA; J gene: TRBJ2-1; CDR3 protein: CASSSGTGNSNEQFF; CDR3 DNA: TGTGCCAGCAGCTCCGGGACAGGGAATTCCAATGAGCAGTTCTTC
CDR3 length: 14; D gene: NA; V gene: TRBV5-1; clone size: once; J gene: TRBJ2-7; CDR3 protein: CASSLVGTTYEQYF; CDR3 DNA: TGCGCCAGCAGCTTGGTCGGGACAACCTACGAGCAGTACTTC
CDR3 length: 15; D gene: NA; V gene: TRBV7-8; clone size: few; J gene: TRBJ1-5; CDR3 protein: CASSPGGGRNQPQHF; CDR3 DNA: TGTGCCAGCAGCCCTGGGGGGGGTCGCAATCAGCCCCAGCATTTT
CDR3 length: 13; D gene: NA; V gene: TRBV6-5; clone size: NA; J gene: TRBJ1-5; CDR3 protein: CATSLDNNQPQHF; CDR3 DNA: TGTGCCACCTCCCTTGACAATAACCAGCCCCAGCATTTT
CDR3 length: 15; D gene: TRBD2; V gene: TRBV4-2; clone size: few; J gene: TRBJ2-2; CDR3 protein: CASSRGGDGTGELFF; CDR3 DNA: TGTGCCAGCAGCCGCGGGGGGGACGGCACCGGGGAGCTGTTTTTT
CDR3 length: 14; D gene: NA; V gene: TRBV7-9; clone size: NA; J gene: TRBJ1-4; CDR3 protein: CASSRQSTNEKLFF; CDR3 DNA: TGTGCCAGCAGCCGACAGTCAACTAATGAAAAACTGTTTTTT
CDR3 length: 15; D gene: NA; V gene: TRBV3-1/TRBV3-2; clone size: once; J gene: TRBJ1-6; CDR3 protein: CASSQVWGGNSPLHF; CDR3 DNA: TGTGCCAGCAGCCAAGTTTGGGGCGGAAATTCACCCCTCCACTTT
CDR3 length: 13; D gene: NA; V gene: TRBV5-4; clone size: NA; J gene: TRBJ2-7; CDR3 protein: CASSLVPGYEQYF; CDR3 DNA: TGTGCCAGCAGCTTGGTGCCGGGCTACGAGCAGTACTTC
CDR3 length: 13; D gene: NA; V gene: TRBV19; clone size: NA; J gene: TRBJ1-2; CDR3 protein: CASSSGIGYGYTF; CDR3 DNA: TGTGCCAGTAGTTCGGGGATCGGCTATGGCTACACCTTC
CDR3 length: 12; D gene: NA; V gene: TRBV28; clone size: NA; J gene: TRBJ1-4; CDR3 protein: CASSLSLGKLFF; CDR3 DNA: TGTGCCAGCAGTTTATCGCTCGGAAAACTGTTTTTT
CDR3 length: 16; D gene: NA; V gene: TRBV9; clone size: few; J gene: TRBJ1-4; CDR3 protein: CASSVRGGTTNEKLFF; CDR3 DNA: TGTGCCAGCAGCGTCCGCGGGGGGACAACTAATGAAAAACTGTTTTTT
CDR3 length: 15; D gene: TRBD1; V gene: TRBV19; clone size: NA; J gene: TRBJ1-5; CDR3 protein: CASSIAGQGNQPQHF; CDR3 DNA: TGTGCCAGTAGTATAGCCGGACAGGGGAATCAGCCCCAGCATTTT
CDR3 length: 16; D gene: TRBD2; V gene: TRBV7-9; clone size: NA; J gene: TRBJ2-1; CDR3 protein: CASRGTSGADLDEQFF; CDR3 DNA: TGTGCCAGCAGAGGGACTAGCGGGGCTGATCTGGATGAGCAGTTCTTC
CDR3 length: 18; D gene: NA; V gene: TRBV4-1; clone size: NA; J gene: TRBJ1-6; CDR3 protein: CASSQDKSVGETDSPLHF; CDR3 DNA: TGCGCCAGCAGCCAAGATAAGTCAGTGGGCGAGACGGATTCACCCCTCCACTTT
CDR3 length: 14; D gene: NA; V gene: TRBV18; clone size: NA; J gene: TRBJ1-1; CDR3 protein: CASSPQGSQTEAFF; CDR3 DNA: TGTGCCAGCTCACCACAGGGGTCCCAAACTGAAGCTTTCTTT
CDR3 length: 16; D gene: TRBD2; V gene: TRBV9; clone size: NA; J gene: TRBJ2-3; CDR3 protein: CASSVSGLGGTDTQYF; CDR3 DNA: TGTGCCAGCAGCGTTTCAGGACTAGGAGGGACAGATACGCAGTATTTT
CDR3 length: 16; D gene: TRBD1; V gene: TRBV5-1; clone size: NA; J gene: TRBJ2-7; CDR3 protein: CASSLALQGAADEQYF; CDR3 DNA: TGCGCCAGCAGCTTGGCCCTTCAGGGGGCGGCGGACGAGCAGTACTTC
CDR3 length: 13; D gene: NA; V gene: TRBV28; clone size: once; J gene: TRBJ1-2; CDR3 protein: CASSLSGARGYTF; CDR3 DNA: TGTGCCAGCAGTTTAAGTGGGGCGCGGGGCTACACCTTC
CDR3 length: 12; D gene: NA; V gene: TRBV9; clone size: NA; J gene: TRBJ2-1; CDR3 protein: CASSVGLNEQFF; CDR3 DNA: TGTGCCAGCAGCGTAGGTTTAAATGAGCAGTTCTTC
CDR3 length: 15; D gene: NA; V gene: TRBV3-1/TRBV3-2; clone size: once; J gene: TRBJ1-3; CDR3 protein: CASSQEYQAGNTIYF; CDR3 DNA: TGTGCCAGCAGCCAAGAGTACCAGGCTGGAAACACCATATATTTT
CDR3 length: 18; D gene: NA; V gene: TRBV10-3; clone size: NA; J gene: TRBJ2-7; CDR3 protein: CAISETPRYGSGSYEQYF; CDR3 DNA: TGTGCCATCAGTGAGACCCCCCGTTACGGGTCCGGGTCCTACGAGCAGTACTTC
CDR3 length: 13; D gene: NA; V gene: TRBV7-2; clone size: NA; J gene: TRBJ2-5; CDR3 protein: CASNKRAGETQYF; CDR3 DNA: TGTGCCAGCAACAAGAGGGCCGGGGAGACCCAGTACTTC
CDR3 length: 14; D gene: NA; V gene: TRBV9; clone size: once; J gene: TRBJ2-1; CDR3 protein: CASSVESAANEQFF; CDR3 DNA: TGTGCCAGCAGCGTAGAATCGGCGGCAAATGAGCAGTTCTTC
CDR3 length: 13; D gene: TRBD1; V gene: TRBV18; clone size: NA; J gene: TRBJ2-1; CDR3 protein: CASSPGQLNEQFF; CDR3 DNA: TGTGCCAGCTCACCGGGACAGCTCAATGAGCAGTTCTTC
CDR3 length: 12; D gene: NA; V gene: TRBV27; clone size: NA; J gene: TRBJ2-5; CDR3 protein: CASSFVTGTQYF; CDR3 DNA: TGTGCCAGCAGCTTCGTTACGGGGACCCAGTACTTC
CDR3 length: 14; D gene: TRBD1; V gene: TRBV6-5; clone size: few; J gene: TRBJ2-5; CDR3 protein: CASRPPGTEETQYF; CDR3 DNA: TGTGCCAGCAGGCCCCCCGGGACAGAAGAGACCCAGTACTTC
CDR3 length: 15; D gene: TRBD2; V gene: TRBV5-4; clone size: NA; J gene: TRBJ2-1; CDR3 protein: CASSFPSGGAGEQFF; CDR3 DNA: TGTGCCAGCAGCTTCCCTAGCGGGGGGGCAGGAGAGCAGTTCTTC